A selection of T cell receptor beta chains follows, all from one sample in a study of blood T cell repertoires in COVID-19. Produced via immunoSEQ multiplex PCR; TCRdb's table is partial and in-frame only. The table records 25,000 to 30,000 clones, 80% to 90% of them present only once. The source material was peripheral blood. The receptors stem from a human donor in a cohort sampled during active COVID-19. The CDR3 runs from the conserved cysteine through the conserved F or W. A D gene is named only where the DNA matches it firmly. Size tells how often a clone was seen (once, few, many) or the class of an expanded clone, and some rows leave it out.

TRBJ1-5	14	TRBD1	-	TRBV19	TGTGCCAGTACCCCGGGACAGGGCGAACAGCCCCAGCATTTT	CASTPGQGEQPQHF
TRBJ2-1	14	-	-	TRBV5-1	TGCGCCAGCAATGGGGGCGGGAGCTCCCATGAGCAGTTCTTC	CASNGGGSSHEQFF
TRBJ2-3	15	TRBD2	-	TRBV9	TGTGCCAGCACGGATCTAGCGGGAGGGACAGATACGCAGTATTTT	CASTDLAGGTDTQYF
TRBJ2-5	15	TRBD2	-	TRBV6-5	TGTGCCAGGGGACTAGCGGGAGGCGGGGGGGAGACCCAGTACTTC	CARGLAGGGGETQYF
TRBJ1-1	17	-	-	TRBV5-1	TGCGCCAGCAGCTTGGGCGGGGGACCAAGGGAGAACACTGAAGCTTTCTTT	CASSLGGGPRENTEAFF
TRBJ2-5	15	TRBD2	-	TRBV19	TGTGCCAGTAGTACACATCTAGCGGGAGCTGAGACCCAGTACTTC	CASSTHLAGAETQYF
TRBJ1-1	14	-	-	TRBV5-5	TGTGCCAGCAGCTTGGGCAGGTGGAACACTGAAGCTTTCTTT	CASSLGRWNTEAFF
TRBJ1-3	14	-	-	TRBV28	TGTGCCAGCAGCACCCCAGGGGAAGGAAACACCATATATTTT	CASSTPGEGNTIYF
TRBJ2-5	16	TRBD2	once	TRBV7-9	TGTGCCAGCAGCAACGGACTAGCGGGAGTTGTAGAGACCCAGTACTTC	CASSNGLAGVVETQYF
TRBJ2-1	19	TRBD2	-	TRBV19	TGTGCCAGTAGTGACCCCGGACTAGCGGGAGCGGGGGGATACAATGAGCAGTTCTTC	CASSDPGLAGAGGYNEQFF
TRBJ2-7	13	TRBD2	-	TRBV9	TGTGCCAGCTCTAGCGGGAGGGCCTACGAGCAGTACTTC	CASSSGRAYEQYF
TRBJ2-5	11	TRBD2	-	TRBV29-1	TGCAGCTCCCTAGCGGCAGAGACCCAGTACTTC	CSSLAAETQYF
TRBJ1-1	15	-	-	TRBV10-3	TGTGCCATCAGTGGAACCGGGACACCAAACACTGAAGCTTTCTTT	CAISGTGTPNTEAFF
TRBJ1-1	15	TRBD1	once	TRBV27	TGTGCCAGCAGTCAACGGACAGGGGGGAACACTGAAGCTTTCTTT	CASSQRTGGNTEAFF
TRBJ2-7	14	-	-	TRBV27	TGTGCCAGCAGTCCCTCGCTAGCAGCCTACGAGCAGTACTTC	CASSPSLAAYEQYF
TRBJ2-5	15	TRBD2	-	TRBV7-9	TGTGCCAGCAGCTTAGACAGCGGGGGGGCCTGGAACCAGTACTTC	CASSLDSGGAWNQYF
TRBJ2-7	16	TRBD2	-	TRBV4-2	TGTGCCAGCAGCCAAGATTTGGCTAGCGGGGCCTACGAGCAGTACTTC	CASSQDLASGAYEQYF
TRBJ2-1	15	TRBD2	-	TRBV19	TGTGCCAGTAGTAAGCGGGGCAGCTCCTACAATGAGCAGTTCTTC	CASSKRGSSYNEQFF
TRBJ2-3	16	TRBD2	-	TRBV6-6	TGTGCCAGCAGCCCTTCCCCGGGAGGGAGCACAGATACGCAGTATTTT	CASSPSPGGSTDTQYF
TRBJ2-5	14	-	-	TRBV25-1	TGTGCCAGCAGTGATTATCGCGGGCAAGAGACCCAGTACTTC	CASSDYRGQETQYF
TRBJ2-1	14	-	-	TRBV29-1	TGCAGCGTTGAGAGGGGGGGCTCCGGGGACAAGCAGTTCTTC	CSVERGGSGDKQFF
TRBJ2-1	15	-	-	TRBV5-1	TGCGCCAGCAGCCCGGGGAGCCTCTCCTACAATGAGCAGTTCTTC	CASSPGSLSYNEQFF
TRBJ2-7	15	TRBD2	-	TRBV19	TGTGCCAGTAGTATACTCCTAGCGGGAGATTACGAGCAGTACTTC	CASSILLAGDYEQYF
TRBJ1-1	13	-	-	TRBV29-1	TGCAGCGTTGAGCGGGCAATGAACACTGAAGCTTTCTTT	CSVERAMNTEAFF
TRBJ1-1	14	-	-	TRBV9	TGTGCCAGCAGCCCCCGAGTAGAGTCCACTGAAGCTTTCTTT	CASSPRVESTEAFF
TRBJ2-7	13	TRBD1	few	TRBV5-1	TGCGCCAGCCGACAGGGGGTTGAGCTCGAGCAGTACTTC	CASRQGVELEQYF
TRBJ2-3	14	-	-	TRBV19	TGTGCCAGTAGTATCGGTCGGGGTTCAGATACGCAGTATTTT	CASSIGRGSDTQYF
TRBJ2-7	15	TRBD2	-	TRBV3-1/TRBV3-2	TGTGCCAGCAGCCAAGATCTTGCGGGAGAGGGGGAGCAGTACTTC	CASSQDLAGEGEQYF
TRBJ2-3	14	TRBD2	once	TRBV4-2	TGTGCCAGCAGTCAACTAGCGGGGGAGGATACGCAGTATTTT	CASSQLAGEDTQYF
TRBJ1-3	14	-	-	TRBV5-4	TGTGCCAGCAGCTTGGACAGGGCTGGAAACACCATATATTTT	CASSLDRAGNTIYF
TRBJ2-7	14	-	-	TRBV29-1	TGCAGCGTCGCATTCGACAGGAGCTCCTACGAGCAGTACTTC	CSVAFDRSSYEQYF
TRBJ1-2	11	-	few	TRBV29-1	TGCAGCGTTCTGTTTAACTATGGCTACACCTTC	CSVLFNYGYTF
TRBJ1-6	19	TRBD1	-	TRBV4-1	TGCGCCAGCAGCCAGGGTTTCGGACAGGGTAGCTCCTATAATTCACCCCTCCACTTT	CASSQGFGQGSSYNSPLHF
TRBJ1-2	14	-	-	TRBV5-5	TGTGCCAGCAGCCTAAGGGGTTTATATGATGGCTACACCTTC	CASSLRGLYDGYTF
TRBJ1-1	14	-	-	TRBV5-6	TGTGCCAGCAGCCCCGGGATATTGAACACTGAAGCTTTCTTT	CASSPGILNTEAFF
TRBJ1-2	13	-	-	TRBV7-2	TGTGCCAGCAGCTTAGACGGTCAGAGGGGCTACACCTTC	CASSLDGQRGYTF
TRBJ1-6	14	-	-	TRBV10-3	TGTGCCATACGCACGAGCTCCTATAATTCACCCCTCCACTTT	CAIRTSSYNSPLHF
TRBJ2-7	13	TRBD1	-	TRBV19	TGTGCCAGTAGTATCAGGGGGCAATACGAGCAGTACTTC	CASSIRGQYEQYF
TRBJ1-3	14	-	-	TRBV5-1	TGCGCCAGCAGCTTGGACAGCTCTGGAAACACCATATATTTT	CASSLDSSGNTIYF
TRBJ2-1	16	-	-	TRBV19	TGTGCCAGTAGTGCACTGACTCCCGCTATCCTGGATGAGCAGTTCTTC	CASSALTPAILDEQFF
TRBJ2-7	15	TRBD2	-	TRBV19	TGTGCCAGTAGTAGGACTAGCGGGAATTTCTACGAGCAGTACTTC	CASSRTSGNFYEQYF
TRBJ2-2	15	TRBD1	-	TRBV29-1	TGCAGCGTTGCGGGACAGGGGACGAGCACCGGGGAGCTGTTTTTT	CSVAGQGTSTGELFF
TRBJ2-7	14	-	-	TRBV7-2	TGTGCCAGCAGCTCCCCTGGACTAACATACGAGCAGTACTTC	CASSSPGLTYEQYF
TRBJ2-2	16	TRBD1	-	TRBV4-1	TGCGCCAGCAGCCAAGGAGGGGGCCGCGGGACCGGGGAGCTGTTTTTT	CASSQGGGRGTGELFF
TRBJ2-5	13	TRBD2	-	TRBV6-5	TGTGCCAGCCAGCGGGGGGTACAAGAGACCCAGTACTTC	CASQRGVQETQYF
TRBJ1-1	13	TRBD1	-	TRBV30	TGTGCCTGGGTCGTAACAGGGGGGGCCGGTGCTTTCTTT	CAWVVTGGAGAFF
TRBJ2-3	16	TRBD2	-	TRBV5-6	TGTGCCAGCAGCTGGGAGACTAGCGGGAATCCAGATACGCAGTATTTT	CASSWETSGNPDTQYF
TRBJ2-2	15	-	-	TRBV18	TGTGCCAGCTCACCACGGGAGGAGGGCACCGGGGAGCTGTTTTTT	CASSPREEGTGELFF
TRBJ1-6	13	-	-	TRBV29-1	TGCAGCGTGTCGGACATGGTTGATTCACCCCTCCACTTT	CSVSDMVDSPLHF
TRBJ2-2	15	TRBD1	once	TRBV4-1	TGCGCCAGCAGCCCGAGACAGGGGGCAACCGGGGAGCTGTTTTTT	CASSPRQGATGELFF
TRBJ2-7	14	TRBD1	-	TRBV7-9	TGTGCCAGCAGCTTTGGACAGGGACCCTACGAGCAGTACTTC	CASSFGQGPYEQYF
TRBJ2-3	15	-	-	TRBV9	TGTGCCAGCAGCGTAGACGGGACTAGCACAGATACGCAGTATTTT	CASSVDGTSTDTQYF